Here is one T cell receptor beta chain with its context. Trimming removed 3 bases at V and 7 bases at J, with 22 bases between. This CDR3 is built from 17 residues. Germline V CDR1 and CDR2: MGHRA, YSYEKL. The sample comes from a study of blood T cell repertoires in COVID-19. Study overall: Sites in the United States, Italy and Spain provided acute and convalescent COVID-19 samples. T cells, B-cell-depleted T cells, or PBMCs supplied cDNA or gDNA.

Seattle participants joined during active infection and were tracked over time. As handled by the study authors: The authors estimated nucleated cell counts from reference gene primer amplification. Data came from immunoSEQ multiplex PCR; TCRdb stores just in-frame clones and leaves some out. That table furnishes V, J and clone size, whereas the DNA furnished D and trimming. The profile shows around 190,000 clones, 70% to 90% of them singletons. The sample comprised peripheral blood. This receptor was identified in a man aged 45-60 years with COVID-19, enrolled during active disease. The rearrangement joins TRBV4-1 to TRBJ1-5, with a possible D match to TRBD1 (6 bases). The CDR3 loop reads CASSHLIRRGHLQPQHF. For the CDR3, the DNA is TGCGCCAGCAGCCACTTAATAAGAAGGGGACACCTACAGCCCCAGCATTTT.